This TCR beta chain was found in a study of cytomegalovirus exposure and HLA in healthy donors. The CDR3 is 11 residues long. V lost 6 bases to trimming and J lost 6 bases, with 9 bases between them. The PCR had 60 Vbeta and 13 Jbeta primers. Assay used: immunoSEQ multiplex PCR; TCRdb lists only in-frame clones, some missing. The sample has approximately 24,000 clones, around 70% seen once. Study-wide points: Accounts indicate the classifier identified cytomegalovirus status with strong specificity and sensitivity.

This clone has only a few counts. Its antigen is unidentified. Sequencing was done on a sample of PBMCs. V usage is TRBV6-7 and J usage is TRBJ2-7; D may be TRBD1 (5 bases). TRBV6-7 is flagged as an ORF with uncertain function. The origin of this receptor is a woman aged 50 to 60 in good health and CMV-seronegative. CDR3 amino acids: CASRGRAEQYF. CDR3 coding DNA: TGTGCCAGCAGGGGCAGGGCCGAGCAGTACTTC.